Listed below are T cell receptor beta chains from one sample, sequenced in a study of OX40 agonist ivuxolimab in advanced cancers. TCRdb keeps only in-frame clones here, not all; method: immunoSEQ multiplex PCR. The table shows 90,000 to 100,000 clones, with approximately 90% occurring only once. The sequencing used CD4+ or CD8+ T cells sorted from blood, collected in a trial of the OX40 agonist ivuxolimab. The receptors stem from an adult with an advanced solid tumor such as melanoma, head and neck, liver or kidney cancer. Each CDR3 is given with its conserved first and last residue. A D gene is named only where the DNA matches it firmly. Clone sizes are given selectively: once, few, many, or a class where the clone is expanded.

size: .; D: .; V: TRBV7-3; J: TRBJ1-1; DNA: TGTGCCAGCAGCCCCCAGCGACAATCTGAAGCTTTCTTT; CDR3: CASSPQRQSEAFF
size: .; D: .; V: TRBV7-2; J: TRBJ2-7; DNA: TGTGCCAGCAGCTTGGGCCAGCCGTCCCGCTACGAGCAGTACTTC; CDR3: CASSLGQPSRYEQYF
size: .; D: TRBD1; V: TRBV7-3; J: TRBJ2-1; DNA: TGTGCCAGCAGCTTAGGACAGGGGCAGGGTGAGCAGTTCTTC; CDR3: CASSLGQGQGEQFF
size: medium-sized; D: .; V: TRBV7-2; J: TRBJ1-5; DNA: TGTGCCAGCAGCTTATTTGGGGGTAGCAATCAGCCCCAGCATTTT; CDR3: CASSLFGGSNQPQHF
size: .; D: .; V: TRBV7-3; J: TRBJ2-1; DNA: TGTGCCAGCAGCTCGTCCGGCCCTAATGAGCAGTTCTTC; CDR3: CASSSSGPNEQFF
size: .; D: TRBD1; V: TRBV5-6; J: TRBJ1-5; DNA: TGTGCCAGCAGCCAGGGACAGGGTAGCAATCAGCCCCAGCATTTT; CDR3: CASSQGQGSNQPQHF
size: .; D: .; V: TRBV5-1; J: TRBJ2-3; DNA: TGCGCCAGCAGAAGAAACAGGGCTAGCACAGATACGCAGTATTTT; CDR3: CASRRNRASTDTQYF
size: .; D: TRBD2; V: TRBV5-1; J: TRBJ2-3; DNA: TGCGCCAGCAGCTTGGCCGGCGGGAGGGCCTTGGGCACAGATACGCAGTATTTT; CDR3: CASSLAGGRALGTDTQYF
size: .; D: .; V: TRBV7-6; J: TRBJ1-4; DNA: TGTGCCAGCAGCCCCCGGGACACCGCTAATGAAAAACTGTTTTTT; CDR3: CASSPRDTANEKLFF
size: once; D: .; V: TRBV25-1; J: TRBJ1-4; DNA: TGTGCCTCGCAGGACTCAACTAATGAAAAACTGTTTTTT; CDR3: CASQDSTNEKLFF
size: .; D: .; V: TRBV5-1; J: TRBJ1-2; DNA: TGCGCCAGCAGCTTGGATAGGGGAAATGGCTACACCTTC; CDR3: CASSLDRGNGYTF
size: .; D: TRBD1; V: TRBV6-1; J: TRBJ2-7; DNA: TGTGCCAGCAGAATCGACGACAGGGCCTACGAGCAGTACTTC; CDR3: CASRIDDRAYEQYF
size: .; D: .; V: TRBV2; J: TRBJ1-1; DNA: TGTGCCAGCAGAGCGGGTTTTGACACTGAAGCTTTCTTT; CDR3: CASRAGFDTEAFF
size: once; D: TRBD1; V: TRBV5-1; J: TRBJ2-5; DNA: TGCGCCAGCACGGGACAGGGAGAGACCCAGTACTTC; CDR3: CASTGQGETQYF
size: .; D: .; V: TRBV7-9; J: TRBJ1-1; DNA: TGTGCCAGCAGCTTCTACAAGGAAGCTTTCTTT; CDR3: CASSFYKEAFF
size: .; D: TRBD1; V: TRBV10-3; J: TRBJ1-1; DNA: TGTGCCATCAGTGAATGGACAGGGGGGAACACTGAAGCTTTCTTT; CDR3: CAISEWTGGNTEAFF
size: .; D: TRBD2; V: TRBV5-1; J: TRBJ2-7; DNA: TGCGCCAGCAGCTTGGGGGGACTAGCGGGAGAGGCCGAGCAGTACTTC; CDR3: CASSLGGLAGEAEQYF
size: few; D: .; V: TRBV30; J: TRBJ1-6; DNA: TGTGCCTGGAGTCCCGGGACGGCGAGCTCCTATAATTCACCCCTCCACTTT; CDR3: CAWSPGTASSYNSPLHF
size: .; D: TRBD1; V: TRBV28; J: TRBJ1-1; DNA: TGTGCCAGCAGTTCTTTCGGGACAGTCACTGAAGCTTTCTTT; CDR3: CASSSFGTVTEAFF
size: .; D: .; V: TRBV29-1; J: TRBJ2-4; DNA: TGCAGCGTTGAAGACGCCACCCTAGCCAAAAACATTCAGTACTTC; CDR3: CSVEDATLAKNIQYF
size: once; D: .; V: TRBV5-1; J: TRBJ1-6; DNA: TGCGCCAGCAGCTTGGGACAGCAAAATTCACCCCTCCACTTT; CDR3: CASSLGQQNSPLHF
size: .; D: TRBD1; V: TRBV2; J: TRBJ1-2; DNA: TGTGCCAGCAGAGAAGGGACAGGGGGGGGCTACACCTTC; CDR3: CASREGTGGGYTF
size: .; D: TRBD2; V: TRBV4-3; J: TRBJ2-1; DNA: TGCGCCAGCAGCCATGCCGGGACTAGCGGGAGGGCCGGGCAGTTCTTC; CDR3: CASSHAGTSGRAGQFF
size: few; D: TRBD1; V: TRBV7-2; J: TRBJ2-3; DNA: TGTGCCAGCAGCTTAGGACAGGGGGCTACAGATACGCAGTATTTT; CDR3: CASSLGQGATDTQYF
size: once; D: TRBD2; V: TRBV6-5; J: TRBJ2-3; DNA: TGTGCCAGCAGTTACTCGCTACTAGCGGGAGGAGATACGCAGTATTTT; CDR3: CASSYSLLAGGDTQYF
size: .; D: TRBD1; V: TRBV2; J: TRBJ2-1; DNA: TGTGCCAGCAATAACGACAGGGGAAATGAGCAGTTCTTC; CDR3: CASNNDRGNEQFF
size: .; D: .; V: TRBV19; J: TRBJ2-5; DNA: TGTGCCAGTAAAATTGGAGGGGGGGAGACCCAGTACTTC; CDR3: CASKIGGGETQYF
size: .; D: TRBD2; V: TRBV5-1; J: TRBJ2-7; DNA: TGCGCCAGCAGCTTGGAGGCTATAGCGGGCGAGCAGTACTTC; CDR3: CASSLEAIAGEQYF
size: .; D: .; V: TRBV18; J: TRBJ1-1; DNA: TGTGCCAGCTCACCCAGGGGCAGCACTGAAGCTTTCTTT; CDR3: CASSPRGSTEAFF
size: .; D: .; V: TRBV25-1; J: TRBJ2-5; DNA: TGTGCCAGCAGTGAAGGTGGGCCCCGAGAGACCCAGTACTTC; CDR3: CASSEGGPRETQYF
size: .; D: TRBD2; V: TRBV2; J: TRBJ2-1; DNA: TGTGCCAGCAGTGTTAGCGGGAGGGCCGACTCTGAGCAGTTCTTC; CDR3: CASSVSGRADSEQFF
size: once; D: .; V: TRBV10-3; J: TRBJ1-4; DNA: TGTGCCATCAGTCCAAATAATGAAAAACTGTTTTTT; CDR3: CAISPNNEKLFF
size: .; D: .; V: TRBV6-1; J: TRBJ1-5; DNA: TGTGCCAGCGCAGGACAGCCCCAGCATTTT; CDR3: CASAGQPQHF
size: .; D: .; V: TRBV6-1; J: TRBJ1-2; DNA: TGTGCCAGCAGTGAAGCCAGGGCACGCTATGGCTACACCTTC; CDR3: CASSEARARYGYTF
size: .; D: .; V: TRBV7-3; J: TRBJ1-5; DNA: TGTGCCAGCAGCTTAGAAGGGATCCCCAATCAGCCCCAGCATTTT; CDR3: CASSLEGIPNQPQHF
size: .; D: TRBD1; V: TRBV19; J: TRBJ1-2; DNA: TGTGCCAGTAGTCCCCTCGGGACAGGGGGAGGCTACACCTTC; CDR3: CASSPLGTGGGYTF
size: .; D: .; V: TRBV5-1; J: TRBJ1-4; DNA: TGCGCCAGCAGCTCAATACCTGATGAAAAACTGTTTTTT; CDR3: CASSSIPDEKLFF
size: .; D: TRBD1; V: TRBV6-6; J: TRBJ1-2; DNA: TGTGCCAGCAGTTACCCCGGGACAGGTTATGGCTACACCTTC; CDR3: CASSYPGTGYGYTF
size: .; D: .; V: TRBV7-2; J: TRBJ1-2; DNA: TGTGCCAGCTCCTTCCTCGAGGGGACTTGGGGCTACACCTTC; CDR3: CASSFLEGTWGYTF
size: .; D: TRBD2; V: TRBV7-2; J: TRBJ2-7; DNA: TGTGCCAGCAGAGCGGGGTCATACGAGCAGTACTTC; CDR3: CASRAGSYEQYF
size: .; D: .; V: TRBV7-6; J: TRBJ2-7; DNA: TGTGCCAGCAGCTTGGGGGGACACGAGCAGTACTTC; CDR3: CASSLGGHEQYF
size: .; D: .; V: TRBV28; J: TRBJ2-4; DNA: TGTGCCAGCAGCCCTCCTACGGGGGTCGGAAACATTCAGTACTTC; CDR3: CASSPPTGVGNIQYF
size: .; D: .; V: TRBV28; J: TRBJ1-4; DNA: TGTGCCAGCCTTGACTCCGCAACTAATGAAAAACTGTTTTTT; CDR3: CASLDSATNEKLFF
size: .; D: .; V: TRBV7-9; J: TRBJ1-2; DNA: TGTGCCACTATGGGAGGGCAGATCTATGGCTACACCTTC; CDR3: CATMGGQIYGYTF
size: .; D: .; V: TRBV7-9; J: TRBJ1-2; DNA: TGTGCCAGCAGCTCCGGGGCAGGTGCGGCCTCCTATGGCTACACCTTC; CDR3: CASSSGAGAASYGYTF
size: .; D: .; V: TRBV7-2; J: TRBJ1-6; DNA: TGTGCCAGCAGCCTACTACTACGGGATGTCCCACCCCTCCACTTT; CDR3: CASSLLLRDVPPLHF
size: few; D: TRBD1; V: TRBV19; J: TRBJ1-5; DNA: TGTGCCAGTAGCCTGACAGGGAGTCGCGGAGAAAATCAGCCCCAGCATTTT; CDR3: CASSLTGSRGENQPQHF
size: .; D: TRBD1; V: TRBV18; J: TRBJ2-1; DNA: TGTGCCAGCTCACCGGGACAGGGAGCCTACAATGAGCAGTTCTTC; CDR3: CASSPGQGAYNEQFF
size: once; D: .; V: TRBV5-4; J: TRBJ2-3; DNA: TGTGCCAGCAGCTTGGGTACCCCCCCAGATACGCAGTATTTT; CDR3: CASSLGTPPDTQYF
size: once; D: .; V: TRBV6-5; J: TRBJ1-4; DNA: TGTGCCAGCTCAAAACTAACTAATGAAAAACTGTTTTTT; CDR3: CASSKLTNEKLFF